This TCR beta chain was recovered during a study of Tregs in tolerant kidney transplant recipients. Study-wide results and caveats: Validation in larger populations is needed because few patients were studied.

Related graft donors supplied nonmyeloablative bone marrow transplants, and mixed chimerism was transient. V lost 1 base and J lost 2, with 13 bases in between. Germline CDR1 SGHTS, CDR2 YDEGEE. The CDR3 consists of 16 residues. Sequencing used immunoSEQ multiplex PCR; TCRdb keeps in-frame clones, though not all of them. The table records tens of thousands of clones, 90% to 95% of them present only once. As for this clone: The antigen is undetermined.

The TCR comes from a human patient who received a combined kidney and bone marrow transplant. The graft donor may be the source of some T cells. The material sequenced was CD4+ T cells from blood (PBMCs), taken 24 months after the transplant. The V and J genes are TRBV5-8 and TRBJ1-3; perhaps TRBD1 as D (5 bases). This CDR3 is CASSLQGTSAGNTIYF. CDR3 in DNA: TGTGCCAGCAGCTTGCAGGGAACTAGCGCTGGAAACACCATATATTTT.